Listed below are T cell receptor beta chains from one sample, sequenced in a study of blood T cell repertoires in COVID-19. TCRdb's copy holds only in-frame clones and misses some; the assay was immunoSEQ multiplex PCR. The table records 150,000 to 200,000 clones, roughly 85% of them present only once. Sequencing was carried out using peripheral blood. Receptors originate from a human donor with acute or convalescent COVID-19. The donor label of this sample is uncertain. CDR3s include the opening cysteine and the closing phenylalanine or tryptophan. Fields, in order: D gene, J gene, V gene, clone size, CDR3 DNA, CDR3 protein. D genes are given only for firm matches. For some rows the clone size is stated as once, few or many, or as a class when expanded; others skip it.

d_gene: NA; j_gene: TRBJ1-1; v_gene: TRBV2; abundance: NA; CDR3nt: TGTGCCAACGCCAAATCGAGCACTGAAGCTTTCTTT; CDR3aa: CANAKSSTEAFF
d_gene: NA; j_gene: TRBJ1-1; v_gene: TRBV5-1; abundance: NA; CDR3nt: NA; CDR3aa: CASSLAVAQGAISFF
d_gene: TRBD2; j_gene: TRBJ2-4; v_gene: TRBV2; abundance: NA; CDR3nt: TGTGCCAGCAGGTTGAGGGAGGGTGGAAACATTCAGTACTTC; CDR3aa: CASRLREGGNIQYF
d_gene: TRBD1; j_gene: TRBJ1-3; v_gene: TRBV3-1/TRBV3-2; abundance: NA; CDR3nt: TGTGCCAGCAGCCGCAATATCGGACAGGTCTCTGGAAACACCATATATTTT; CDR3aa: CASSRNIGQVSGNTIYF
d_gene: NA; j_gene: TRBJ2-3; v_gene: TRBV12-3/TRBV12-4; abundance: NA; CDR3nt: TGTGCCAGCATGCCTAGCCGCACAGATACGCAGTATTTT; CDR3aa: CASMPSRTDTQYF
d_gene: NA; j_gene: TRBJ1-4; v_gene: TRBV12-3/TRBV12-4; abundance: NA; CDR3nt: TGTGCCAGCAAGCGGGAAAGGGGGGAAAAACTGTTTTTT; CDR3aa: CASKRERGEKLFF
d_gene: TRBD1; j_gene: TRBJ1-1; v_gene: TRBV18; abundance: few; CDR3nt: TGTGCCAGCTCCGGACAGGTGAACACTGAAGCTTTCTTT; CDR3aa: CASSGQVNTEAFF
d_gene: TRBD1; j_gene: TRBJ2-7; v_gene: TRBV5-1; abundance: few; CDR3nt: TGCGCCAGCGCCAGGGACAGCGGCCCCGAGCAGTACTTC; CDR3aa: CASARDSGPEQYF
d_gene: TRBD1; j_gene: TRBJ1-1; v_gene: TRBV6-1; abundance: NA; CDR3nt: TGTGCCAGCAGTGAAACGGGGACAGGGGGCACTGAAGCTTTCTTT; CDR3aa: CASSETGTGGTEAFF
d_gene: NA; j_gene: TRBJ2-5; v_gene: TRBV6-5; abundance: once; CDR3nt: TGTGCCAGCAGTTACTCGCAGGGTTTCGAGACCCAGTACTTC; CDR3aa: CASSYSQGFETQYF
d_gene: NA; j_gene: TRBJ1-1; v_gene: TRBV3-1/TRBV3-2; abundance: NA; CDR3nt: TGTGCCAGCAGCCAACTTGCGGAAGCTTTCTTT; CDR3aa: CASSQLAEAFF
d_gene: NA; j_gene: TRBJ1-2; v_gene: TRBV3-1/TRBV3-2; abundance: NA; CDR3nt: TGTGCCAGCAGCCTCGACACAGGGCTCAGCTATGGCTACACCTTC; CDR3aa: CASSLDTGLSYGYTF
d_gene: TRBD1; j_gene: TRBJ1-5; v_gene: TRBV7-9; abundance: NA; CDR3nt: TGTGCCAGCAGCTCGTTGGGGGGGACAGGGGTGAATCAGCCCCAGCATTTT; CDR3aa: CASSSLGGTGVNQPQHF
d_gene: NA; j_gene: TRBJ1-6; v_gene: TRBV4-2; abundance: NA; CDR3nt: TGTGCCAGCAGCCAAGCCCTAGGGGGCTCCTATAATTCACCCCTCCACTTT; CDR3aa: CASSQALGGSYNSPLHF
d_gene: TRBD2; j_gene: TRBJ2-3; v_gene: TRBV9; abundance: few; CDR3nt: TGTGCCAGCAGCCCGCGGGGGGGGACTAGCGGGAGACCAGAGAGCACAGATACGCAGTATTTT; CDR3aa: CASSPRGGTSGRPESTDTQYF
d_gene: TRBD1; j_gene: TRBJ1-5; v_gene: TRBV19; abundance: NA; CDR3nt: TGTGCCAGTAGTCAACAGGGGGCGAGAGTCTTAAGCAATCAGCCCCAGCATTTT; CDR3aa: CASSQQGARVLSNQPQHF
d_gene: NA; j_gene: TRBJ2-5; v_gene: TRBV3-1/TRBV3-2; abundance: NA; CDR3nt: TGTGCCAGCAGTCAAACGGGGCGGGGAGGACAAGAGACCCAGTACTTC; CDR3aa: CASSQTGRGGQETQYF
d_gene: NA; j_gene: TRBJ1-2; v_gene: TRBV14; abundance: NA; CDR3nt: TGTGCCAGCGCCCCGGGGAACTATGGCTACACCTTC; CDR3aa: CASAPGNYGYTF
d_gene: NA; j_gene: TRBJ2-7; v_gene: TRBV7-2; abundance: NA; CDR3nt: TGTGCCAGCAGCCCCGCGGCGGGTGCCAGCTCCTACGAGCAGTACTTC; CDR3aa: CASSPAAGASSYEQYF
d_gene: NA; j_gene: TRBJ1-5; v_gene: TRBV27; abundance: NA; CDR3nt: TGTGCCAGCAGTTTAAAACCCGGGCCGGGAAGGCAGCCCCAGCATTTT; CDR3aa: CASSLKPGPGRQPQHF
d_gene: TRBD2; j_gene: TRBJ2-1; v_gene: TRBV28; abundance: NA; CDR3nt: TGTGCCAGCAGAATAGCGGGGGTCGCCTACAATGAGCAGTTCTTC; CDR3aa: CASRIAGVAYNEQFF
d_gene: NA; j_gene: TRBJ1-3; v_gene: TRBV7-9; abundance: NA; CDR3nt: TGTGCCAGCAGCTATTGGACAGTCTCTGGAAACACCATATATTTT; CDR3aa: CASSYWTVSGNTIYF
d_gene: TRBD2; j_gene: TRBJ2-2; v_gene: TRBV27; abundance: NA; CDR3nt: TGTGCCAGCAGCCCGACTAGCGGGGTAAGAATTAACACCGGGGAGCTGTTTTTT; CDR3aa: CASSPTSGVRINTGELFF
d_gene: TRBD2; j_gene: TRBJ2-1; v_gene: TRBV7-3; abundance: few; CDR3nt: TGTGCCAGCAGCTCCCACCCTCTGACTAGCGGGGGGGCCAATGAGCAGTTCTTC; CDR3aa: CASSSHPLTSGGANEQFF